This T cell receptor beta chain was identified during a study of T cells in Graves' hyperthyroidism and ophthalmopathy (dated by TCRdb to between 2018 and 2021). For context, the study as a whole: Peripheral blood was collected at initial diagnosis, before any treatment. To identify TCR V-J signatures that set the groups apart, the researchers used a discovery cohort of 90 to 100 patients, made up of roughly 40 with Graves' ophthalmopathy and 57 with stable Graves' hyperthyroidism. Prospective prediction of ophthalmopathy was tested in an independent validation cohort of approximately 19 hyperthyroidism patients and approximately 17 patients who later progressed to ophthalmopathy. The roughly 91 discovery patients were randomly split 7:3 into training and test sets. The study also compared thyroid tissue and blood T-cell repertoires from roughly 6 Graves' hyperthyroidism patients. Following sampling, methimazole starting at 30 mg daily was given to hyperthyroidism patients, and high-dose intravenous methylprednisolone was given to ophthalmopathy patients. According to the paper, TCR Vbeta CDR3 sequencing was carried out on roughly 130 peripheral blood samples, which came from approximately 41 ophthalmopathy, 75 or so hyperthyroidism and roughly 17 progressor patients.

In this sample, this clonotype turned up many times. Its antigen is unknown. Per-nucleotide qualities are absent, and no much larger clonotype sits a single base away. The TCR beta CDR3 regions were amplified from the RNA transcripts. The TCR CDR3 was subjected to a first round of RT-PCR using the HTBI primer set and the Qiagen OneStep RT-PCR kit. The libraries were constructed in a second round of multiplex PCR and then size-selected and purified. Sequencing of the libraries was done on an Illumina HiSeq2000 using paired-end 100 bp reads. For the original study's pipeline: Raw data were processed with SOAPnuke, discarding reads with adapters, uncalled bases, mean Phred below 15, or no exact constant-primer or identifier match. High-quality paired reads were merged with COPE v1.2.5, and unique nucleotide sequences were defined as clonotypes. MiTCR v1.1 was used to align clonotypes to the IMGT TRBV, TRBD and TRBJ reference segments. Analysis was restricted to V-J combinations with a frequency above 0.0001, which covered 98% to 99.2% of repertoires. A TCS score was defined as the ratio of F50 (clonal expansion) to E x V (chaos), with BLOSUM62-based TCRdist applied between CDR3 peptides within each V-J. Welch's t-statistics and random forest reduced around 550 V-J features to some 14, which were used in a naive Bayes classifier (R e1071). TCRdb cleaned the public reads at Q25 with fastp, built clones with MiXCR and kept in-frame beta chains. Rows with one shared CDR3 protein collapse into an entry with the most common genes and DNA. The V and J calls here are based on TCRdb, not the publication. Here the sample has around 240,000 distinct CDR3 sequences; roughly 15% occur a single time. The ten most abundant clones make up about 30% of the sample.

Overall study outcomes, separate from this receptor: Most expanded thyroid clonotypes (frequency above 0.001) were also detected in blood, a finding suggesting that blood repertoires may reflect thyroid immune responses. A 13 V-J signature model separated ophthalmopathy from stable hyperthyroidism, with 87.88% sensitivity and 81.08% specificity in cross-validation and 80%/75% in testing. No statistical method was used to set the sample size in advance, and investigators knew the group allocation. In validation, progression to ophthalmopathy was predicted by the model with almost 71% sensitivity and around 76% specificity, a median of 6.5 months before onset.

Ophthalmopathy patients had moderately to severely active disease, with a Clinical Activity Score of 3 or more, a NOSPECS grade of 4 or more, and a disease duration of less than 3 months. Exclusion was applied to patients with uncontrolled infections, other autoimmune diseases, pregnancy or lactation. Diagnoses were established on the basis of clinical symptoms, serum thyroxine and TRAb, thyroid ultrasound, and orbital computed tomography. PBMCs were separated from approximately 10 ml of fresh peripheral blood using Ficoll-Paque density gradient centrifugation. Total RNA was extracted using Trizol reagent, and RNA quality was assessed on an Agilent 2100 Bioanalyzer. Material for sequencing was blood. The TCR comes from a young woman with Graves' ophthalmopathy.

The nucleotides are TGCAGTGCAAACAGGAACCAAGAGACCCAGTACTTC. Translated, it gives CSANRNQETQYF. The sequence links TRBV20-1 to TRBJ2-5; possibly the D gene is TRBD1, per 5 matching bases. Taken from the germline V gene (reference sequence), the CDR1 and CDR2 loops are DFQATT and SNEGSKA. The CDR3 runs 12 amino acids, cysteine and phenylalanine included. Left in the record is the CDR3 DNA by itself, 36 bases read in frame from the first base. V drops 6 bases and J drops 0 bases, leaving 8 bases in between.